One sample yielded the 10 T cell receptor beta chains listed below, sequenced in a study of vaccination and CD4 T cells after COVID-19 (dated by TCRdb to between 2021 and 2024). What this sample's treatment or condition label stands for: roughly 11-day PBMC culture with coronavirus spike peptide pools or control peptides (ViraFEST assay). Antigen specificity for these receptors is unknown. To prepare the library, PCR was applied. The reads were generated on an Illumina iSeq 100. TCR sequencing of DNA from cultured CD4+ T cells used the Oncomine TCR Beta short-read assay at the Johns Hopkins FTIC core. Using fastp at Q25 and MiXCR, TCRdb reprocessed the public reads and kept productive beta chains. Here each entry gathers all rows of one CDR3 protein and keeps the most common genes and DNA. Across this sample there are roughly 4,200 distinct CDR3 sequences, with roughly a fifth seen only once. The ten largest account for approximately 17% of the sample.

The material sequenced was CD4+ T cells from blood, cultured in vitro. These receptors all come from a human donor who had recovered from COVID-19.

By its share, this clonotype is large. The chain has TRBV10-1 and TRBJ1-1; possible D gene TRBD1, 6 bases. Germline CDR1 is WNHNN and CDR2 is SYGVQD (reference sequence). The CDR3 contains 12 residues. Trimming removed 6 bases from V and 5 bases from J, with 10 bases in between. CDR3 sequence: CASRTGSTEAFF. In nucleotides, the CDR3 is TGCGCCAGCAGGACAGGAAGTACTGAAGCTTTCTTT.

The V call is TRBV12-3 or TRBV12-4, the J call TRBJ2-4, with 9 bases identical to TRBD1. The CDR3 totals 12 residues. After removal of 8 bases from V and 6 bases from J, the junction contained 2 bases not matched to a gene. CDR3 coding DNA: TGTGCCAGCGGGACAGGGCCAAACATTCAGTACTTC. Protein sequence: CASGTGPNIQYF.

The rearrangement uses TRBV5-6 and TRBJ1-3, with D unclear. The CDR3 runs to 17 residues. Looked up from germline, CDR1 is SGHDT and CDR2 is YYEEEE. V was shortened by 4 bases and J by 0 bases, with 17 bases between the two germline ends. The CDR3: CASSRDRDLYSGNTIYF. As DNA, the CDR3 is TGTGCCAGCAGCCGTGACCGGGATCTGTACTCTGGAAACACCATATATTTT. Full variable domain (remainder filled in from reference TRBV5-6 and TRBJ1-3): DAGVTQSPTHLIKTRGQQVTLRCSPKSGHDTVSWYQQALGQGPQFIFQYYEEEERQRGNFPDRFSGHQFPNYSSELNVNALLLGDSALYLCASSRDRDLYSGNTIYFGEGSWLTVV.

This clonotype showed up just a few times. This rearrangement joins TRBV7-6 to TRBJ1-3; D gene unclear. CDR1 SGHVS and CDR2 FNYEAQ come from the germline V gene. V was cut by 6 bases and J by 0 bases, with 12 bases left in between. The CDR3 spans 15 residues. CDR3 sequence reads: CASSSDPPSGNTIYF. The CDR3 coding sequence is TGTGCCAGCAGTTCAGATCCTCCCTCTGGAAACACCATATATTTT.

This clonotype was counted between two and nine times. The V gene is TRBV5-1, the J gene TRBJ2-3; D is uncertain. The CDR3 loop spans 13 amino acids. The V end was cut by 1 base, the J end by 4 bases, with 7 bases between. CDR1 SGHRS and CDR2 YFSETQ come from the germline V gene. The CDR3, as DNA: TGCGCCAGCAGCTTGAGAGAATCAGATACGCAGTATTTT. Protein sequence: CASSLRESDTQYF.

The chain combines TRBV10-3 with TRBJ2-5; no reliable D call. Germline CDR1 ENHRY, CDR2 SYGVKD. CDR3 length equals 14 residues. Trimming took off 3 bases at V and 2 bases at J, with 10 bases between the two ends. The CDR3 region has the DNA TGTGCCATCAGTGATCGTCCAGGACAAGAGACCCAGTACTTC. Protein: CAISDRPGQETQYF.

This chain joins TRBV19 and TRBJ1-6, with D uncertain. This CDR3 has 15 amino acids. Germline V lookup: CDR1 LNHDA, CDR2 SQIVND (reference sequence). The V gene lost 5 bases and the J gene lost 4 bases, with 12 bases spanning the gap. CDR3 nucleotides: TGTGCCAGTAGTCCGGGAGGTGGTTATAATTCACCCCTCCACTTT. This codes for CASSPGGGYNSPLHF.

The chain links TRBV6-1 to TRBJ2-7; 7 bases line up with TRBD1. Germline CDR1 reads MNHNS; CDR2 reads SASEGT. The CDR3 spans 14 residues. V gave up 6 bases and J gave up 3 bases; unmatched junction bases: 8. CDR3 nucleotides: TGTGCCAGCAGACCTAGGACAGGAGTCTACGAGCAGTACTTC. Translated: CASRPRTGVYEQYF.

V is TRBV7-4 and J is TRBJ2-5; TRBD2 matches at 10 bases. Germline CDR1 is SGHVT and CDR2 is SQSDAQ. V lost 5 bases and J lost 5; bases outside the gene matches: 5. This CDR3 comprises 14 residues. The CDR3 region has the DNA TGTGCCAGCAGCGGAGCGGGGGGGCTGGAGACCCAGTACTTC. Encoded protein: CASSGAGGLETQYF. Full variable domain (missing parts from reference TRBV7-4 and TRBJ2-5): GAGVSQSPRYKVAKRGRDVALRCDSISGHVTLYWYRQTLGQGSEVLTYSQSDAQRDKSGRPSGRFSAERPERSVSTLKIQRTEQGDSAVYLCASSGAGGLETQYFGPGTRLLVL.

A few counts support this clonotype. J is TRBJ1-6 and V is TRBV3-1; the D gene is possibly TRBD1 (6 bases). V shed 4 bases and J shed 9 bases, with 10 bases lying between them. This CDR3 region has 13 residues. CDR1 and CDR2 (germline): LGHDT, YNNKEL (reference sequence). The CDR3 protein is CASSPDRISPLHF. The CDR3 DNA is TGTGCCAGCAGCCCGGACAGAATTTCACCCCTCCACTTT.